A single sample is the source of the 21 T cell receptor beta chains below, sequenced in a study of blood T cells in healthy people across ages. Alongside a J-beta primer mix, a sample-barcoded 5' primer served in a second PCR lasting about 7 to 12 cycles. TCRdb recomputed calls from the 5' RACE reads with MiXCR, one row per CDR3 protein. The sample has around 1,700,000 distinct CDR3 sequences, 25% to 30% seen once. The specimen sequenced was blood. These receptors came from a woman in her 30s in good health.

A word on this clonotype: This may stem from a read error, because a much larger clone lies one nucleotide away. V is TRBV20-1 and J is TRBJ2-1, with 11 bases fitting TRBD2. V trimming: 1 base; J trimming: 7 bases; junction bases outside the gene matches: 9. The CDR3 contains 16 residues. Germline V lookup: CDR1 DFQATT, CDR2 SNEGSKA (reference sequence). As DNA, the CDR3 is TGCAGTGCTAGAGTTGCACTAGCGGGAGTTCAAAATGAGCAGTTCTTC. Translating it yields CSARVALAGVQNEQFF.

This clonotype was picked up many times. This rearrangement joins TRBV7-2 to TRBJ2-4, with 7 positions matching TRBD2. Germline CDR1 and CDR2: SGHTA and FQGNSA. This CDR3 comprises 13 residues. V lost 1 base to trimming and J lost 12 bases; unmatched junction nucleotides: 6. The CDR3 bases are TGTGCCAGCAGCTTAGAATGGGGGGGGAGTCAGTACTTC. Translation gives CASSLEWGGSQYF.

This clonotype was found a few times. The chain is built from TRBV12-5 and TRBJ2-5; 7 bases are a match to TRBD2. The J call is uncertain, as TRBJ2-7 better fits the DNA end. The germline V gene encodes CDR1 LGHNT and CDR2 FRNRAP. The CDR3 runs 14 residues. The CDR3 is CASGTGGLPYEQYF. CDR3 nucleotides: TGTGCTAGTGGCACGGGAGGTCTTCCCTACGAGCAGTACTTC.

The chain joins TRBV5-5 to TRBJ2-3; the D call may be TRBD1 or TRBD2 (5 bases each). The CDR3 has 15 amino acids. Trimming shortened V by 4 bases and J by 2 bases, and 14 bases separated the two germline ends. The germline gives CDR1 SGHKS, CDR2 YYEKEE (reference sequence). The CDR3 nucleotides read TGTGCCAGCAGCCCACAGGAGGATTTCACAGATACGCAGTATTTT. The encoded protein is CASSPQEDFTDTQYF.

At least ten counts were recorded for this clonotype. V usage is TRBV9 and J usage is TRBJ2-7; possibly TRBD1 or TRBD2 for D (5 bases each). V was shortened by 0 bases and J by 9 bases, with 19 bases between the two germline ends. CDR1 and CDR2 from the germline V gene are SGDLS and YYNGEE. CDR3 length equals 15 residues. The CDR3, as DNA: TGTGCCAGCAGCGTAGTAAAGGGACCCCCCTTAGGGCAGTACTTC. Its translation: CASSVVKGPPLGQYF.

This sequence joins TRBV5-1 and TRBJ2-5; no reliable D call. The CDR3 spans 15 residues. CDR1 and CDR2 from the germline V gene are SGHRS and YFSETQ. Trimming stripped 0 bases from V and 1 base from J, with 10 bases between. CDR3 coding DNA: TGCGCCAGCAGCTTGGGTCCCCTGGCCCAAGAGACCCAGTACTTC. This translates into CASSLGPLAQETQYF.

This clonotype has a count of ten or more. This sequence joins TRBV5-1 and TRBJ2-6; D uncertain. CDR1 is SGHRS and CDR2 is YFSETQ in the germline V gene. CDR3 length: 17 amino acids. V was clipped by 0 bases and J by 0 bases, with 10 bases between them. CDR3 DNA sequence: TGCGCCAGCAGCTTGGCCGCTAGGAGCTCTGGGGCCAACGTCCTGACTTTC. This codes for CASSLAARSSGANVLTF.

The rearrangement links TRBV29-1 to TRBJ2-5, with TRBD2 as a possible D gene (6 bases). CDR1 SQVTM and CDR2 ANQGSEA come from the germline V gene. The CDR3 sequence is 12 residues long. Trimming removed 7 bases at V and 1 base at J, with 10 bases between. The CDR3 DNA is TGCAGCGCAAACGGGAGCCAAGAGACCCAGTACTTC. Translating gives CSANGSQETQYF. Variable domain in full (rest from reference TRBV29-1 and TRBJ2-5): SAVISQKPSRDICQRGTSLTIQCQVDSQVTMMFWYRQQPGQSLTLIATANQGSEATYESGFVIDKFPISRPNLTFSTLTVSNMSPEDSSIYLCSANGSQETQYFGPGTRLLVL.

This clonotype has only a few counts. The chain couples TRBV7-2 to TRBJ2-3; the D gene could be TRBD1 or TRBD2 (5 bases each). The V end lost 0 bases, the J end lost 11 bases, and 9 bases lay between the germline ends. This CDR3 comprises 12 residues. Germline V lookup: CDR1 SGHTA, CDR2 FQGNSA. The CDR3 region is CASSLALGVQYF. The CDR3 nucleotides read TGTGCCAGCAGCTTAGCGCTGGGGGTGCAGTATTTT.

The V gene is TRBV10-3, the J gene TRBJ2-1; 7 bases line up with TRBD1. The tail of the sequence fits TRBJ2-7 better, so the J call may be wrong. CDR1 is ENHRY, CDR2 SYGVKD, per germline. The CDR3 sequence is 13 residues long. The CDR3 sequence is CAVGQEGYNEQYF. The CDR3 DNA sequence: TGTGCCGTCGGACAGGAAGGATACAATGAGCAGTACTTC.

A word on this clonotype: A clone one base away is much larger, so this may be a read error. V and J are TRBV10-3 and TRBJ2-5, with D possibly being TRBD1 or TRBD2 (6 bases each). The J call may not be correct, given that the DNA end is closer to TRBJ2-7. The CDR3 covers 13 residues. Germline CDR1 is ENHRY and CDR2 is SYGVKD. CDR3 coding DNA: TGTGCCATCAGGGGGGGCATCTCATACGAGCAGTACTTC. It is translated as CAIRGGISYEQYF.

Remarks on this clonotype: At one end the junction does not follow the germline gene, possibly because of a read error. The chain couples TRBV7-2 to TRBJ2-5, with 7 nucleotides matching TRBD1. Germline V gene sequence: CDR1 SGHTA, CDR2 FQGNSA. This CDR3 spans 14 amino acids. The CDR3 DNA follows: TGTGCCAGCGGCTTAGCCGGGCCCCAGGGGGAGCAGTACTTC. Translating gives CASGLAGPQGEQYF.

In this sample, this clonotype turned up a few times. The CDR3 DNA follows: TGCGCCAGCAGCTTGCTGGCTTCTGGCGACTACAACAATGAGCAGTTCTTC. It is translated as CASSLLASGDYNNEQFF. This chain links TRBV5-1 with TRBJ2-1; TRBD2 might be the D (5 bases). CDR1 and CDR2 from the germline V gene are SGHRS and YFSETQ. The CDR3 consists of 17 residues. V was pared by 1 base and J by 5 bases, with 19 bases between. The full variable domain, in which reference TRBV5-1 and TRBJ2-1 provide the parts outside the CDR3, is KAGVTQTPRYLIKTRGQQVTLSCSPISGHRSVSWYQQTPGQGLQFLFEYFSETQRNKGNFPGRFSGRQFSNSRSEMNVSTLELGDSALYLCASSLLASGDYNNEQFFGPGTRLTVL.

Remarks on this clonotype: A junction end diverges from the germline sequence, so it may reflect a read error. The gene calls are TRBV2 and TRBJ1-2; no clear D gene. CDR3 length equals 12 residues. Germline CDR1 SNHLY, CDR2 FYNNEI. The CDR3 sequence is CASDGQNYGCTF. The CDR3 nucleotides read TGTGCCAGCGATGGGCAAAACTATGGCTGCACCTTC.

This clonotype was seen only a few times. CDR3 sequence reads: CASSTRDRGINEQFF. The CDR3, as DNA: TGTGCCAGCAGCACCCGGGACAGGGGGATTAATGAGCAGTTCTTC. This rearrangement joins TRBV7-2 to TRBJ2-1; the match to TRBD1 covers 11 bases. Germline V lookup: CDR1 SGHTA, CDR2 FQGNSA. J lost 7 bases, V lost 5 bases, and 7 bases had no gene match. The CDR3 is made up of 15 amino acids.

The genes are TRBV2 and TRBJ1-4; D not certain. The V end was cut by 7 bases, the J end by 3 bases, with 12 bases between. Per the germline V gene, CDR1 is SNHLY and CDR2 is FYNNEI. The CDR3 extends over 14 amino acids. CDR3 bases: TGTGCCAGCACTCAGAGACCCCCTAATGAAAAACTGTTTTTT. Translation gives CASTQRPPNEKLFF.

V is TRBV5-6 and J is TRBJ2-3; 8 bases align to TRBD1. The CDR3 has 15 residues. Per the germline V gene, CDR1 is SGHDT and CDR2 is YYEEEE. The V segment lost 4 bases and the J segment 4 bases; nucleotides outside the gene matches: 8. CDR3 amino acids: CASSRKDRAADTQYF. The CDR3 DNA is TGTGCCAGCAGCCGGAAGGACAGGGCAGCAGATACGCAGTATTTT.

This clonotype was seen a handful of times. The chain has TRBV11-2 and TRBJ2-1; 9 bases are shared with TRBD2. Germline-derived CDR1 and CDR2 are SGHAT and FQNNGV. CDR3 length: 17 residues. The junction had 15 bases not matched to a gene; V was cut back by 4 bases and J by 8 bases. The CDR3 protein is CASSSKGVVAGVYEQFF. The CDR3 DNA sequence: TGTGCCAGCAGCTCAAAGGGGGTGGTAGCGGGAGTTTATGAGCAGTTCTTC.

For this clonotype: One end of the junction varies from germline; a read error may be responsible. In DNA, the CDR3 is TGTGTCAGCAGCCCGACAGGGGTCAAAAACATTCAGTACTTC. Amino acid sequence: CVSSPTGVKNIQYF. The chain couples TRBV6-5 to TRBJ2-4; TRBD1 agrees at 8 bases. Germline V gene sequence: CDR1 MNHEY, CDR2 SVGAGI. This CDR3 has 14 amino acids.

The gene calls are TRBV20-1 and TRBJ2-5; 8 bases agree with TRBD1. With V trimmed by 6 bases and J by 5 bases, 11 bases remained unmatched. Germline CDR1 reads DFQATT; CDR2 reads SNEGSKA (reference sequence). The CDR3 loop spans 14 amino acids. The CDR3 reads CSAMTGAKWETQYF. The CDR3 region has the DNA TGCAGTGCCATGACAGGGGCTAAATGGGAGACCCAGTACTTC.

V gene TRBV7-9 combines with J gene TRBJ2-1; no firm D call. Trimming stripped 1 base from V and 9 bases from J, with 19 bases between. This CDR3 comprises 16 residues. The germline CDR1 and CDR2 sequences are SEHNR and FQNEAQ (reference sequence). In nucleotides, the CDR3 is TGTGCCAGCAGCTTAGTGGTTGCCGGGTTAAGGAGTGAGCAGTTCTTC. Translating gives CASSLVVAGLRSEQFF.